The rows below give T cell receptor beta chains drawn from one sample of a study of graft-versus-host responses after intestinal transplantation. Their specific antigens are unknown. Repertoires were generated with immunoSEQ multiplex PCR, while TCRdb's copy carries only in-frame clones and drops some. The table shows about 27,000 clones, with 82% occurring only once. The sequenced sample was unstimulated CD4+ T cells sorted from spleen or lymph node cells, obtained before intestinal transplant. All receptors derive from a human donor who received an intestinal transplant. Both conserved end residues are trimmed from each CDR3.

V,J,length,CDR3
TRBV11-2,TRBJ2-7,10,ASSFGRYEQY
TRBV6-1,TRBJ2-3,12,ASSVDEVPDTQY
TRBV2,TRBJ2-1,12,ASSPRAFYNEQF
TRBV9,TRBJ2-7,15,ASSPSEISASYYEQY
TRBV5-6,TRBJ2-5,13,ASSLGQGNRETQY
TRBV6-4,TRBJ2-3,12,ASSETGGGDTQY
TRBV19,TRBJ2-1,13,ASSLLEYRGNEQF
TRBV19,TRBJ1-5,14,ASSIEGGLSNQPQH
TRBV4-2,TRBJ2-1,13,ASSQDPGPNNEQF
TRBV2,TRBJ2-3,10,ASRDNTDTQY
TRBV18,TRBJ2-3,13,ASSPSGKGTDTQY
TRBV2,TRBJ1-2,11,ASSGTGNYGYT
TRBV18,TRBJ2-5,14,ASSPPLAAADETQY
TRBV7-6,TRBJ2-7,12,ANPGQLLSYEQY
TRBV28,TRBJ1-4,12,ASSLLGEGEKLF
TRBV4-2,TRBJ2-1,14,ASSQDQGEFYNEQF
TRBV15,TRBJ2-1,14,ATSRGRRGHYNEQF
TRBV6-1,TRBJ2-7,11,ASRRDRGREQY
TRBV19,TRBJ1-2,17,ASTFFSSWAQKDNYGYT
TRBV14,TRBJ2-2,12,ASSQEGTFRQLF
TRBV29-1,TRBJ2-3,12,SAVLAGSTDTQY
TRBV19,TRBJ1-1,12,ASSRQLLDTEAF
TRBV11-3,TRBJ2-2,16,ASSLGRLADPYTGELF
TRBV2,TRBJ2-1,11,ASRDRDLGEQF
TRBV27,TRBJ1-1,14,ASSPSRTGGRTEAF
TRBV5-1,TRBJ2-7,12,ASSASSYSYEQY
TRBV6-5,TRBJ2-3,14,ASSYSGTSSTDTQY
TRBV7-9,TRBJ2-7,9,ASRSTHEQY
TRBV18,TRBJ1-1,15,ASSPLGTGGSDTEAF
TRBV27,TRBJ1-6,11,ASKGQGGSPLH
TRBV28,TRBJ2-7,16,ASSLLTIRDRGELGQY
TRBV5-1,TRBJ2-5,14,ASSVGTSGAQETQY
TRBV27,TRBJ2-7,12,ASSSHPGGYEQY
TRBV4-1,TRBJ2-7,11,ASSQDRYYEQY
TRBV5-1,TRBJ2-5,13,ASSDRPGRRETQY
TRBV30,TRBJ1-1,11,AWSVQGNTEAF
TRBV13,TRBJ2-2,13,ASRLGWSGVGELF
TRBV10-2,TRBJ2-7,9,ASRDTYEQY
TRBV11-3,TRBJ2-3,11,ASSSTPRGAQY
TRBV9,TRBJ2-7,13,ASSVDGTSAYEQY
TRBV4-1,TRBJ2-2,13,ASSQTGGRGGELF
TRBV2,TRBJ2-7,12,ASSYDRMSYEQY
TRBV9,TRBJ2-1,14,ASSPPGQGNYNEQF
TRBV6-1,TRBJ2-7,11,ASNSQRSYEQY
TRBV30,TRBJ2-3,11,AWRGPGTDTQY
TRBV5-1,TRBJ2-7,13,ASSSARDRAHEQY
TRBV2,TRBJ1-1,12,ASTEEGRDTEAF
TRBV28,TRBJ1-2,9,ASMGAEGYT
TRBV2,TRBJ1-2,12,ASSEAGLNYGYT
TRBV6-1,TRBJ2-1,14,ASSDPGGRWDNEQF
TRBV11-2,.,12,ASSKGLDGYEQY
TRBV5-4,TRBJ2-2,11,AIYREPDGELF
TRBV5-4,TRBJ2-6,16,ASQIHVPDKGRANVLT
TRBV7-3,TRBJ2-6,12,ASSFTSGANVLT
TRBV7-9,TRBJ1-3,14,ASSKPTKGSGNTIY
TRBV11-2,TRBJ2-7,12,ASRASGRGYEQY
TRBV30,TRBJ1-3,13,AWSRAPSSGNTIY
TRBV6-1,TRBJ2-7,12,ASSERGSSYEQY